The clone carrying this T cell receptor (beta chain) appeared once. Its cognate antigen is unknown. The protocol was immunoSEQ multiplex PCR, while the TCRdb copy is restricted to in-frame clones and leaves out a portion. The repertoire consists of about 110,000 clones, with around 84% occurring once and the leading ten covering approximately 3%. These data are taken from a study of T cell responses to AZD1222 COVID-19 vaccine. The study, taken as a whole, reports: Clonal diversity was possibly underestimated, and the donors were mostly white British, with more females. Mapped onto spike, vaccine-associated CD4 TCRs spanned it and were dominant at 160-218 and 743-854. The study identified only six AZD1222 recipients as seropositive at baseline.

With 8 bases removed from V and 3 bases from J, the gap between germline ends came to 9 bases. The germline gives CDR1 MNHEY, CDR2 SVGAGI. CDR3 length: 12 residues. Sample: peripheral blood, taken on day 0 of AZD1222 vaccination. This chain uses TRBV6-5 with TRBJ2-3; D is uncertain. This TCR was sampled from an adult in good health. This CDR3 is CASGRNTDTQYF. CDR3 sequence (DNA): TGTGCCAGCGGTAGGAATACAGATACGCAGTATTTT.